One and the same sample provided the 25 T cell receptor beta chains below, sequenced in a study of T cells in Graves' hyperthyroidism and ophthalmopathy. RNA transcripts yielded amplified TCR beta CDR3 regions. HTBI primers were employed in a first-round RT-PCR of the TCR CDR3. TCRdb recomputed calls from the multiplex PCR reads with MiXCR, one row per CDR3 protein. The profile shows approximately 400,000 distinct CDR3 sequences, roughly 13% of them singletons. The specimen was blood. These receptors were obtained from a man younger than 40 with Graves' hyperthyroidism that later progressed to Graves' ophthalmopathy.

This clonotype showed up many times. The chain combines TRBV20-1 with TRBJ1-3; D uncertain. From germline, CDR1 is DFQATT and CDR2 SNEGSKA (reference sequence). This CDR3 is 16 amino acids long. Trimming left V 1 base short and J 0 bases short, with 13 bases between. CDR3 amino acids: CSARARGLASGNTIYF. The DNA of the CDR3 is TGCAGTGCTAGAGCGCGTGGCCTGGCCTCTGGAAACACCATATATTTT.

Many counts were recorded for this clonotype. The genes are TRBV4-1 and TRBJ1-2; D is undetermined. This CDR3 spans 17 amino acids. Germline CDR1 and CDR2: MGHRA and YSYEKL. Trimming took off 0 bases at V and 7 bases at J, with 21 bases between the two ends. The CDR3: CASSQDRRRLPLSGYTF. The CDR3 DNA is TGCGCCAGCAGCCAAGATAGGCGGCGGCTCCCTCTGAGTGGCTACACCTTC.

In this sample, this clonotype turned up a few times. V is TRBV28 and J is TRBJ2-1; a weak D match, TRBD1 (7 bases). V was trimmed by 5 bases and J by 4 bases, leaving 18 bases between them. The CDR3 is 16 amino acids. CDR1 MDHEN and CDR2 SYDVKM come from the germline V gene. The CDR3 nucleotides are TGTGCCAGCAGTCAAACGACAGGGAGGATTTACAATGAGCAGTTCTTC. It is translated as CASSQTTGRIYNEQFF.

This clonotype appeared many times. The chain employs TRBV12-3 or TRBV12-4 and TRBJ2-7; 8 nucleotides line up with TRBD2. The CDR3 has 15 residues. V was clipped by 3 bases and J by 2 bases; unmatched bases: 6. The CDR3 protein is CASSFGGGEAYEQYF. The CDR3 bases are TGTGCCAGCAGTTTCGGGGGGGGGGAGGCCTACGAGCAGTACTTC.

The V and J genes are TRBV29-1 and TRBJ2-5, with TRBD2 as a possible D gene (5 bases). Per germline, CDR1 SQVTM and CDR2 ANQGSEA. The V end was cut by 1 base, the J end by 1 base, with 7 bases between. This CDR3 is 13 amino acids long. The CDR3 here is CSVEGGSQETQYF. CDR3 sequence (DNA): TGCAGCGTTGAAGGCGGGTCCCAAGAGACCCAGTACTTC.

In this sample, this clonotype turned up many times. The CDR3 DNA follows: TGTGCCAGCAGTTCAAATGGACAGGGGGTTACTTACGAGCAGTACTTC. It codes for CASSSNGQGVTYEQYF. The V gene is TRBV28, the J gene TRBJ2-7; 10 bases align to TRBD1. This CDR3 comprises 16 residues. Germline values: CDR1 MDHEN, CDR2 SYDVKM. V lost 4 bases, J lost 4 bases, and 10 bases stayed unmatched.

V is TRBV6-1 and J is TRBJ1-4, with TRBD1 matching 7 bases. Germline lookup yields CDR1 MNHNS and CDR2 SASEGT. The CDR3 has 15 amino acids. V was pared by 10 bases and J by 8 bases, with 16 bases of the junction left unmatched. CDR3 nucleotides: TGTGCCACTTCACGGGGGGCAGGGGGGTTAGAAAAACTGTTTTTT. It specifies CATSRGAGGLEKLFF.

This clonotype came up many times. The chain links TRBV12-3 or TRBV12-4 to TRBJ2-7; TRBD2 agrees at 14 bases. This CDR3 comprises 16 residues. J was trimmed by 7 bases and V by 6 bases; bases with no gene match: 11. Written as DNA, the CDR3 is TGTGCCAGCAGCCCCAGACTAGCGGGGGGGTATCGTGAGCAGTACTTC. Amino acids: CASSPRLAGGYREQYF.

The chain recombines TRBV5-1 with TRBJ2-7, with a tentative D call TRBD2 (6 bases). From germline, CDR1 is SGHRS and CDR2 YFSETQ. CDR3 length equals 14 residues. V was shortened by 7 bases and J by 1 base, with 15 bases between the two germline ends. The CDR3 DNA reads TGCGCCAGCGGGGGACTTCCAGATTCCTACGAGCAGTACTTC. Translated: CASGGLPDSYEQYF.

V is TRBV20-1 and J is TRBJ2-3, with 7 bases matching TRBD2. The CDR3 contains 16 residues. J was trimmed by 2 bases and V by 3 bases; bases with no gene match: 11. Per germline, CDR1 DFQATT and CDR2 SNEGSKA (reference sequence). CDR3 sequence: CSASIILARYTDTQYF. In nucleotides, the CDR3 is TGCAGTGCTAGTATTATACTAGCGAGATACACAGATACGCAGTATTTT.

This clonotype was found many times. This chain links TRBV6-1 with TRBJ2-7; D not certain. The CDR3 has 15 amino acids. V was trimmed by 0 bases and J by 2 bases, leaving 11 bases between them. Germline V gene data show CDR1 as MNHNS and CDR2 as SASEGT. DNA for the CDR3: TGTGCCAGCAGTGAAGCGACGGATGGCCCCTACGAGCAGTACTTC. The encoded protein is CASSEATDGPYEQYF.

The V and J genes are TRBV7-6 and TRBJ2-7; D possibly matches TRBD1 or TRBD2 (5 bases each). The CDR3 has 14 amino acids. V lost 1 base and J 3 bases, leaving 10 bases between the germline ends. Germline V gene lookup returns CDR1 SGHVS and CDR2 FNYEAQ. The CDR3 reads CASSLGGAFYEQYF. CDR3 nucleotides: TGTGCCAGCAGCTTAGGAGGGGCGTTCTACGAGCAGTACTTC.

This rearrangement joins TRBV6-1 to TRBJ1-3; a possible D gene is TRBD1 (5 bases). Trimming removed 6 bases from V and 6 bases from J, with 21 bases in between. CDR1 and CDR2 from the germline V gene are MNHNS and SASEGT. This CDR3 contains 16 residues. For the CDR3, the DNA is TGTGCCAGCAGGCTTACCCCCACCTCGGGGCTAAACACCATATATTTT. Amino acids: CASRLTPTSGLNTIYF.

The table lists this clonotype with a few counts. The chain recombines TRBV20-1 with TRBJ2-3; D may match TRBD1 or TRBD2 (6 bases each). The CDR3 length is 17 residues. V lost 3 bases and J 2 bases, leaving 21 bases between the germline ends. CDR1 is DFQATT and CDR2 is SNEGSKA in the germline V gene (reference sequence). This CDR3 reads CSASAGDGGWPTDTQYF. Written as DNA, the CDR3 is TGCAGTGCTAGTGCAGGGGATGGGGGGTGGCCCACAGATACGCAGTATTTT.

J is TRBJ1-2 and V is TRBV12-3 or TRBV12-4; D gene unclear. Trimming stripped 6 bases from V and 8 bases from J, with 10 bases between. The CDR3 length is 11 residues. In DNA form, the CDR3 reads TGTGCCAGCAGAGACTTGGAGGGCTACACCTTC. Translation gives CASRDLEGYTF.

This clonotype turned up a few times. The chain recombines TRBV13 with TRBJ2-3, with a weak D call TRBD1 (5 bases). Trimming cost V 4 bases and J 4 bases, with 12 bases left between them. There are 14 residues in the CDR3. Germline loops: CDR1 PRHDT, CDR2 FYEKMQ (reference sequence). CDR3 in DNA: TGTGCCAGCAGCTCGTCAGGGCTCCCAGATACGCAGTATTTT. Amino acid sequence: CASSSSGLPDTQYF.

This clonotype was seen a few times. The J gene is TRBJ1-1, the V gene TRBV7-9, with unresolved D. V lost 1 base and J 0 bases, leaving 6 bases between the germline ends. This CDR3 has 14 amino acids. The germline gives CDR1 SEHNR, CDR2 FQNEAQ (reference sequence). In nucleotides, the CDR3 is TGTGCCAGCAGCTTAGTGAACGTGAACACTGAAGCTTTCTTT. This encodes CASSLVNVNTEAFF.

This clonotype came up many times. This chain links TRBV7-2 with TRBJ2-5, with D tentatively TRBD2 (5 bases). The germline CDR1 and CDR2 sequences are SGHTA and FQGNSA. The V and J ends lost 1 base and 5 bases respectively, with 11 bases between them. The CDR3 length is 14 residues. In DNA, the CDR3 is TGTGCCAGCAGCTTAGACCCTCAGCGGGAGACCCAGTACTTC. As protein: CASSLDPQRETQYF.

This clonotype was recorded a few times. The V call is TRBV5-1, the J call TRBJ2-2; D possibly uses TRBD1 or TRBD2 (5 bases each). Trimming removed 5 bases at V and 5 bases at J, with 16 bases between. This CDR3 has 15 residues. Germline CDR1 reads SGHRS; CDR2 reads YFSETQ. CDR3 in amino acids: CASRLPGPRTGELFF. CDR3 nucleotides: TGCGCCAGCAGATTACCGGGACCCCGGACCGGGGAGCTGTTTTTT.

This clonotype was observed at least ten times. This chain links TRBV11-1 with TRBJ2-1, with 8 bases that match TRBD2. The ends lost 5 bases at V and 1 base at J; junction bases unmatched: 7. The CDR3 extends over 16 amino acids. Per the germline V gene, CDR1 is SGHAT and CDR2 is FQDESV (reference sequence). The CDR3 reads CASSPLGGGSYNEQFF. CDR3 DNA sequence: TGTGCCAGCAGCCCTCTCGGGGGGGGGTCCTACAATGAGCAGTTCTTC.

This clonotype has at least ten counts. Here the CDR3 reads CASSLTAYNSPLHF. CDR3 coding DNA: TGTGCCAGCAGCTTAACAGCCTATAATTCACCCCTCCACTTT. The chain joins TRBV11-1 to TRBJ1-6; D uncertain. Germline V CDR1 and CDR2: SGHAT, FQDESV (reference sequence). This CDR3 region has 14 residues. V shed 2 bases and J shed 2 bases, with 4 bases lying between them.

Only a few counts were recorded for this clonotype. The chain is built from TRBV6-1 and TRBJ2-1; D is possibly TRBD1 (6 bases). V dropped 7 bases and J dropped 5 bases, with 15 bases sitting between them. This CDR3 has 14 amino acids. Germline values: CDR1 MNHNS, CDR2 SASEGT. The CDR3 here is CASKRSTGNNEQFF. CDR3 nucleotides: TGTGCCAGCAAGAGATCTACAGGGAACAATGAGCAGTTCTTC.

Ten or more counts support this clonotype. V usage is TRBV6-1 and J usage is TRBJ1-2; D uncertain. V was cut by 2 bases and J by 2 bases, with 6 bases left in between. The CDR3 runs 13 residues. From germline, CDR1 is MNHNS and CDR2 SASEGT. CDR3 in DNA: TGTGCCAGCAGTGAAATGAGGAACTATGGCTACACCTTC. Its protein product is CASSEMRNYGYTF.

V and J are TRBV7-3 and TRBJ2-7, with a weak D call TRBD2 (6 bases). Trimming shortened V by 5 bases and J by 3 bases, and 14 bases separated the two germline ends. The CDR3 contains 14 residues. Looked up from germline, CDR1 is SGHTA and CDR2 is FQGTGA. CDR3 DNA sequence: TGTGCCAGCAGCCGTGGAGGGGCAGGCTACGAGCAGTACTTC. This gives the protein CASSRGGAGYEQYF. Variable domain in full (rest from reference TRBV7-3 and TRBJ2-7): GAGVSQTPSNKVTEKGKYVELRCDPISGHTALYWYRQSLGQGPEFLIYFQGTGAADDSGLPNDRFFAVRPEGSVSTLKIQRTERGDSAVYLCASSRGGAGYEQYFGPGTRLTVT.

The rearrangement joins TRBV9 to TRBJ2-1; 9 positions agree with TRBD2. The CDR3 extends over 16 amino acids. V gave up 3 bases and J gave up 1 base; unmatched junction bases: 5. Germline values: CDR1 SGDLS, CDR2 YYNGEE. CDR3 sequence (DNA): TGTGCCAGCAGCGCCACTAGCGGGCTATCCTACAATGAGCAGTTCTTC. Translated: CASSATSGLSYNEQFF.